These T cell receptor beta chains were read from a single sample in a study of blood T cell repertoires in COVID-19. TCRdb keeps only in-frame clones here, not all; method: immunoSEQ multiplex PCR. This sample has fewer than 600,000 clones, with about 88% found just once. Sequenced material: peripheral blood. The receptors here all came from a man aged 18-30 years with COVID-19, enrolled during active disease. The CDR3 runs from the conserved cysteine through the conserved F or W. The D gene is left open where the match is weak. Clone size appears in some rows only: once, few, many, or a class for an expanded clone.

j_call d_call v_call clone_size cdr3_aa cdr3_nt
TRBJ2-1 TRBD2 TRBV5-4 NA CASSPPGTSDYNEQFF TGTGCCAGCAGTCCCCCCGGGACTAGCGATTACAATGAGCAGTTCTTC
TRBJ2-1 NA TRBV5-1 once CASSLTGTDYYNEQFF TGCGCCAGCAGCTTGACCGGGACGGACTACTACAATGAGCAGTTCTTC
TRBJ1-5 NA TRBV12-5 NA CASAPGGGGGPQHF TGTGCTAGTGCCCCCGGGGGAGGGGGGGGGCCCCAGCATTTT
TRBJ2-3 NA TRBV7-7 NA CASSLGGISTDTQYF TGTGCTAGCAGCTTAGGCGGGATAAGCACAGATACGCAGTATTTT
TRBJ2-7 NA TRBV27 NA CASSFGGSQYEQYF TGTGCCAGCAGTTTTGGGGGGTCCCAGTACGAGCAGTACTTC
TRBJ2-3 NA TRBV7-9 NA CASSYPGLGTQYF TGTGCCAGCAGCTACCCAGGGTTGGGTACGCAGTATTTT
TRBJ2-7 TRBD1 TRBV7-9 NA CASSSPPGQPYEQYF TGTGCCAGCAGCTCCCCTCCGGGACAGCCCTACGAGCAGTACTTC
TRBJ1-6 NA TRBV9 NA CASESPYNSPLHF TGTGCCAGCGAGAGTCCGTATAATTCACCCCTCCACTTT
TRBJ2-5 TRBD2 TRBV6-6 NA CASSTGLAGAETQYF TGTGCCAGCAGTACTGGACTAGCGGGGGCAGAGACCCAGTACTTC
TRBJ2-7 TRBD1 TRBV2 NA CASSRSRTGEYEQYF TGTGCCAGCAGTCGTTCCCGGACAGGGGAGTACGAGCAGTACTTC
TRBJ2-5 NA TRBV13 NA CASSGGVLGLGGTQYF TGTGCCAGCAGCGGAGGTGTCTTGGGTCTAGGGGGGACCCAGTACTTC
TRBJ2-1 TRBD1 TRBV5-1 NA CASSLAGQGYNEQFF TGCGCCAGCAGCTTGGCAGGACAGGGGTACAATGAGCAGTTCTTC
TRBJ1-2 TRBD1 TRBV6-5 NA CASRTTTGDYGYTF TGTGCCAGCAGAACTACTACAGGGGACTATGGCTACACCTTC
TRBJ2-2 NA TRBV14 NA CASSPPVGGGDTGELFF TGTGCCAGCAGCCCCCCCGTAGGGGGAGGGGACACCGGGGAGCTGTTTTTT
TRBJ2-3 NA TRBV4-1 NA CASSQAWRPSGQTSTDTQYF TGCGCCAGCAGCCAAGCATGGCGGCCGTCTGGACAGACTAGCACAGATACGCAGTATTTT
TRBJ2-2 TRBD1 TRBV2 once CASREQGAGELFF TGTGCCAGCAGGGAACAGGGGGCCGGGGAGCTGTTTTTT
TRBJ2-2 TRBD2 TRBV2 NA CASTDSSGIRTGELFF TGTGCCAGCACCGATTCTAGCGGGATCCGGACCGGGGAGCTGTTTTTT
TRBJ2-3 NA TRBV6-6 NA CASSIRVDTQYF TGTGCCAGCAGCATCAGGGTAGATACGCAGTATTTT
TRBJ2-7 NA TRBV12-3/TRBV12-4 NA CASSLTGTYEQYF TGTGCCAGCAGTTTAACAGGAACCTACGAGCAGTACTTC
TRBJ2-7 TRBD2 TRBV2 NA CASSGGLAALAYEQYF TGTGCCAGCAGTGGGGGACTAGCGGCTCTAGCCTACGAGCAGTACTTC
TRBJ2-5 TRBD1 TRBV11-3 NA CASSLAFGQDQETQYF TGTGCCAGCAGCTTAGCCTTCGGACAGGACCAAGAGACCCAGTACTTC
TRBJ1-6 TRBD1 TRBV5-1 NA CASSIRDRAYSPLHF TGCGCCAGCAGCATCCGGGACAGGGCCTATTCACCCCTCCACTTT
TRBJ1-3 NA TRBV19 NA CASRTIQPGNTIYF TGTGCCAGTAGGACCATACAGCCTGGAAACACCATATATTTT
TRBJ2-2 NA TRBV6-1 NA CASSENRVVTGELFF TGTGCCAGCAGTGAAAACAGGGTTGTAACCGGGGAGCTGTTTTTT
TRBJ2-1 TRBD2 TRBV30 NA CAWETSGRVEQFF TGTGCCTGGGAGACTAGCGGGAGAGTTGAGCAGTTCTTC
TRBJ1-4 NA TRBV7-2 NA CASSLGGREKLFF TGTGCCAGCAGCTTAGGGGGGCGAGAAAAACTGTTTTTT
TRBJ2-5 TRBD1 TRBV19 NA CASSTGQGRWETQYF TGTGCCAGTAGTACGGGACAGGGCCGGTGGGAGACCCAGTACTTC
TRBJ2-5 NA TRBV30 NA CAWSADSYLETQYF TGTGCCTGGAGTGCCGACAGTTACCTAGAGACCCAGTACTTC
TRBJ2-1 TRBD2 TRBV2 once CASSLGLASYNEQFF TGTGCCAGCAGTTTGGGACTAGCGTCCTACAATGAGCAGTTCTTC
TRBJ2-7 TRBD1 TRBV5-3 NA CARIILDKQGITDEQYF TGTGCCAGAATCATTTTGGATAAACAGGGGATTACTGATGAGCAGTACTTC
TRBJ1-1 NA TRBV30 once CAWTVDPRSTEAFF TGTGCCTGGACTGTTGACCCAAGGAGCACTGAAGCTTTCTTT
TRBJ1-1 NA TRBV23-1 once CARIEGNTEAFF TGCGCCAGGATTGAGGGGAACACTGAAGCTTTCTTT
TRBJ2-1 TRBD1 TRBV5-4 NA CASKPGTGAYNEQFF TGTGCCAGCAAACCCGGGACAGGAGCCTACAATGAGCAGTTCTTC
TRBJ1-1 TRBD1 TRBV7-6 NA CASSLAMGVNRGEDTEAFF TGTGCCAGCAGCTTAGCCATGGGAGTGAACAGGGGAGAGGACACTGAAGCTTTCTTT
TRBJ2-5 TRBD1 TRBV24-1 once CATSSRGLGWETQYF TGTGCCACCAGTAGTAGGGGGCTTGGATGGGAGACCCAGTACTTC
TRBJ1-1 NA TRBV29-1 NA CSVELGLGAFF TGCAGCGTTGAATTGGGCCTGGGAGCTTTCTTT
TRBJ2-7 NA TRBV7-9 NA CASSLRGGRYEQYF TGTGCCAGCAGCTTGCGGGGTGGTCGGTACGAGCAGTACTTC
TRBJ1-2 NA TRBV21-1 NA CASSKAGGHGYTF TGTGCCAGCAGCAAAGCGGGGGGGCACGGCTACACCTTC
TRBJ1-4 NA TRBV20-1 NA CSASRGTTNEKLFF TGCAGTGCTAGTAGGGGAACAACTAATGAAAAACTGTTTTTT
TRBJ2-5 TRBD2 TRBV29-1 NA CSVGLAGGQETQYF TGCAGCGTTGGGTTAGCGGGGGGCCAAGAGACCCAGTACTTC
TRBJ2-2 TRBD1 TRBV7-9 NA CASSSGQRGGELFF TGTGCCAGCAGCTCGGGACAGAGGGGCGGGGAGCTGTTTTTT
TRBJ2-5 NA TRBV10-2 NA CASSETSQETQYF TGCGCCAGCAGTGAGACTAGCCAAGAGACCCAGTACTTC
TRBJ1-1 TRBD1 TRBV5-6 NA CASIQGFPPGTEAFF TGTGCCAGCATACAGGGGTTCCCTCCGGGCACTGAAGCTTTCTTT
TRBJ2-7 NA TRBV4-2 NA CASSRTEGGSGYEQYF TGTGCCAGCAGCCGCACGGAGGGGGGGAGTGGCTACGAGCAGTACTTC
TRBJ2-7 TRBD1 TRBV6-5 NA CASSSDRAREQYF TGTGCCAGCAGTTCCGACAGGGCCCGAGAGCAGTACTTC
TRBJ1-5 NA TRBV6-4 NA CASTTRVSNQPQHF TGTGCCAGCACTACCAGGGTGAGCAATCAGCCCCAGCATTTT